The 25 T cell receptor beta chains below were found in one sample sequenced in a study of T-cell memory formation after mild COVID-19. A single record per CDR3 protein comes from TCRdb applying MiXCR to the 5' RACE reads. The sample carries 470,000 or so distinct CDR3 sequences, 20% recorded once. Sequencing was performed on PBMCs or a T cell subset sorted from them (not recorded which). These receptors all stem from an adult woman who had mild COVID-19 (a few samples of this study predate the infection). Cell type and time point are not known.

This clonotype appeared a few times. The chain is built from TRBV12-3 or TRBV12-4 and TRBJ2-7; D is unclear. The CDR3 is 14 residues long. Trimming shortened V by 2 bases and J by 1 base, and 9 bases separated the two germline ends. For the CDR3, the DNA is TGTGCCAGCAGTTTAACAAGTGAGTCCTACGAGCAGTACTTC. The encoded protein is CASSLTSESYEQYF.

The CDR3 sequence: CASKIAGGSYNEQFF. CDR3 bases: TGTGCCAGCAAAATAGCGGGGGGCTCCTACAATGAGCAGTTCTTC. J is TRBJ2-1 and V is TRBV6-5, with 10 positions matching TRBD2. The CDR3 runs 15 residues. V lost 7 bases to trimming and J lost 0 bases; unmatched junction nucleotides: 3. CDR1 MNHEY and CDR2 SVGAGI come from the germline V gene.

The sample holds a few counts of this clonotype. The chain employs TRBV7-2 and TRBJ1-1; 9 bases map to TRBD1. The V and J ends lost 0 bases and 2 bases, in that order; junction bases with no gene match: 4. The CDR3 sequence is 16 residues long. From germline, CDR1 is SGHTA and CDR2 FQGNSA. The CDR3 sequence: CASSLALTGGNTEAFF. CDR3 DNA sequence: TGTGCCAGCAGCTTAGCCCTGACAGGGGGTAACACTGAAGCTTTCTTT.

The chain is built from TRBV6-6 and TRBJ1-5; 9 bases fit TRBD1. The CDR3 contains 17 residues. The trim removed 0 bases at V and 5 bases at J, leaving 8 bases unmatched. Germline V gene data show CDR1 as MNHNY and CDR2 as SVGAGI (reference sequence). CDR3 amino acids: CASSYSSNNRGHQPQHF. The CDR3 bases are TGTGCCAGCAGTTACTCGAGCAATAACAGGGGGCATCAGCCCCAGCATTTT.

The J gene is TRBJ1-2, the V gene TRBV2, with 10 positions matching TRBD1. V shed 3 bases, J shed 4 bases, and the junction held 2 bases outside the gene matches. From germline, CDR1 is SNHLY and CDR2 FYNNEI. This CDR3 spans 14 amino acids. For the CDR3, the DNA is TGTGCCAGCAGTGAGGACAGGGGGTTCTATGGCTACACCTTC. Amino acids: CASSEDRGFYGYTF.

J is TRBJ1-1 and V is TRBV7-3, with a possible D match to TRBD1 (6 bases). The V and J ends lost 5 bases and 2 bases respectively, with 9 bases between them. CDR1 and CDR2 from the germline V gene are SGHTA and FQGTGA. The CDR3 has 13 amino acids. Here the CDR3 DNA reads TGTGCCAGCAGCCGACAGGCCAACACTGAAGCTTTCTTT. This encodes CASSRQANTEAFF.

This clonotype has a handful of counts. The V and J genes are TRBV6-2 or TRBV6-3 and TRBJ1-5, with a weak D call TRBD1 (5 bases). Trimming removed 5 bases at V and 9 bases at J, with 11 bases between. Germline V lookup: CDR1 MNHEY, CDR2 SVGEGT. This CDR3 is built from 12 residues. CDR3 loop: CASSPDSRPQHF. As DNA, the CDR3 is TGTGCCAGCAGTCCTGACAGTCGGCCCCAGCATTTT.

The chain uses TRBV6-5 and TRBJ2-1, with TRBD2 matching 16 bases. V was clipped by 5 bases and J by 6 bases; unmatched bases: 10. Germline V CDR1 and CDR2: MNHEY, SVGAGI. There are 18 residues in the CDR3. The chain's CDR3 is CASSQGLAGGPSLNEQFF. The CDR3 nucleotides read TGTGCCAGCAGTCAGGGACTAGCGGGAGGGCCTTCTCTCAATGAGCAGTTCTTC.

Concerning this clonotype: The junction does not match germline at one end; this may be a read error. The J gene is TRBJ1-4, the V gene TRBV5-1; a weak D match, TRBD1 (6 bases). The CDR3 consists of 16 residues. Germline CDR1 SGHRS, CDR2 YFSETQ. The CDR3 nucleotides are TGCGCCAGCAGCTTGAATTTGGGACAAACGAATGAAAAACTGATTTTT. It yields the protein CASSLNLGQTNEKLIF.

This clonotype was seen a handful of times. V usage is TRBV29-1 and J usage is TRBJ2-3; no reliable D call. V lost 7 bases, J lost 2 bases, and 10 bases lay in between. The CDR3 loop spans 12 amino acids. Germline CDR1 SQVTM, CDR2 ANQGSEA. The CDR3 protein is CSEKSSTDTQYF. The CDR3 DNA reads as TGCAGCGAGAAGAGCTCCACAGATACGCAGTATTTT.

The table lists this clonotype with a few counts. V and J are TRBV5-1 and TRBJ1-1; D is uncertain. The V end lost 6 bases, the J end lost 1 base, and 10 bases lay between the germline ends. CDR3 length equals 13 residues. CDR1 SGHRS and CDR2 YFSETQ come from the germline V gene. The CDR3 loop reads CASTTDENTEAFF. The CDR3 DNA reads as TGCGCCAGCACCACGGACGAGAACACTGAAGCTTTCTTT.

The chain couples TRBV6-5 to TRBJ2-7, with TRBD2 matching over 11 bases. After removal of 0 bases from V and 7 bases from J, the junction contained 11 bases not matched to a gene. The CDR3 has 17 residues. Germline V gene data show CDR1 as MNHEY and CDR2 as SVGAGI. The CDR3 DNA sequence: TGTGCCAGCAGTTACTCGCTAGCGGGAGGACCCCCGGGTGAGCAGTACTTC. Translation: CASSYSLAGGPPGEQYF.

This chain uses TRBV12-3 or TRBV12-4 with TRBJ2-2; D remains unclear. CDR3 length: 13 residues. Trimming took 7 bases from V and 2 from J, leaving 8 bases between them. Written as DNA, the CDR3 is TGTGCCAGCATCTTTGGTAACACCGGGGAGCTGTTTTTT. It translates to CASIFGNTGELFF.

The V gene is TRBV18, the J gene TRBJ2-3; TRBD1 matches 10 bases. The germline gives CDR1 KGHSH, CDR2 LQKENI. Germline trimming cut 3 bases from V and 2 bases from J; bases unmatched to any gene: 2. The CDR3 runs to 15 residues. The CDR3 sequence is CASSPDRGVTDTQYF. The DNA for the CDR3 is TGTGCCAGCTCACCGGACAGGGGGGTCACAGATACGCAGTATTTT.

This clonotype was seen more than once but under ten times. The chain uses TRBV6-5 and TRBJ1-1; the D is unclear. Germline CDR1 and CDR2: MNHEY and SVGAGI. Trimming cost V 6 bases and J 3 bases, with 14 bases left between them. The CDR3 sequence is 14 residues long. CDR3 in amino acids: CASSPGGIHTEAFF. CDR3 nucleotide sequence: TGTGCCAGCAGCCCCGGCGGGATCCACACTGAAGCTTTCTTT.

This clonotype turned up a few times. The chain carries TRBV27 and TRBJ2-3; 15 nucleotides agree with TRBD2. This CDR3 has 15 residues. With V trimmed by 5 bases and J by 8 bases, 5 bases remained unmatched. The germline V gene encodes CDR1 MNHEY and CDR2 SMNVEV (reference sequence). CDR3 sequence: CASSLPGLAGGTQYF. The CDR3 nucleotides are TGTGCCAGCAGTCTACCGGGACTAGCGGGGGGTACGCAGTATTTT.

This clonotype was seen more than once but under ten times. The CDR3, as DNA: TGTGCCAGCAGCCCCTCACTGGGGAATTCACCCCTCCACTTT. It encodes CASSPSLGNSPLHF. V is TRBV11-3 and J is TRBJ1-6; D not certain. This CDR3 spans 14 amino acids. V dropped 5 bases and J dropped 7 bases, with 12 bases sitting between them. Germline CDR1 reads SGHNT; CDR2 reads YENEEA.

There are many counts of this clonotype. The chain combines TRBV6-5 with TRBJ2-7; TRBD1 matches at 10 bases. CDR1 and CDR2 from the germline V gene are MNHEY and SVGAGI. V lost 4 bases to trimming and J lost 0 bases; unmatched junction nucleotides: 6. There are 16 residues in the CDR3. The chain's CDR3 is CASSSLTGGTSYEQYF. As DNA, the CDR3 is TGTGCCAGCAGTTCGTTGACAGGGGGCACCTCCTACGAGCAGTACTTC.

V is TRBV11-2 and J is TRBJ2-1; 10 positions match TRBD2. The CDR3 has 15 amino acids. CDR1 is SGHAT and CDR2 is FQNNGV in the germline V gene. The V and J ends lost 6 bases and 5 bases, in that order; junction bases with no gene match: 7. This CDR3 reads CASRKPGLANNEQFF. The CDR3 nucleotides are TGTGCCAGCAGAAAACCGGGACTAGCGAACAATGAGCAGTTCTTC.

The J gene is TRBJ2-7, the V gene TRBV5-4; 7 bases fit TRBD2. The length of the CDR3 is 14 residues. Germline V CDR1 and CDR2: SGHNT, YYREEE (reference sequence). V lost 4 bases and J lost 3; bases outside the gene matches: 7. The CDR3 loop reads CASSLGGVGYEQYF. DNA of the CDR3: TGTGCCAGCAGCCTGGGAGGGGTGGGCTACGAGCAGTACTTC.

This clonotype came up a few times. The gene calls are TRBV7-9 and TRBJ1-1; a weak D match, TRBD1 (5 bases). The CDR3 covers 16 residues. V lost 8 bases and J 5 bases, leaving 24 bases between the germline ends. The V gene's germline CDR1 is SEHNR and CDR2 FQNEAQ (reference sequence). CDR3 sequence: CASQKLPDRANTEAFF. The CDR3 region has the DNA TGTGCCAGCCAAAAACTCCCCGACAGAGCCAATACTGAAGCTTTCTTT.

V usage is TRBV6-2 or TRBV6-3 and J usage is TRBJ2-7; 7 bases line up with TRBD1. V shed 6 bases and J 0 bases; nucleotides not matched to a gene: 8. Germline CDR1 and CDR2: MNHEY and SVGEGT. CDR3 length equals 15 residues. CDR3 sequence reads: CASSRLTGSSYEQYF. CDR3 DNA: TGTGCCAGCAGCCGATTGACAGGGAGCTCCTACGAGCAGTACTTC.

The chain is built from TRBV6-2 or TRBV6-3 and TRBJ1-1; no clear D. V shed 5 bases and J shed 12 bases, with 13 bases lying between them. Germline V gives CDR1 MNHEY, CDR2 SVGEGT. The CDR3 has 11 amino acids. This CDR3 is CASSHIRTSFF. CDR3 DNA: TGTGCCAGCAGTCACATCCGAACGTCTTTCTTT.

This chain joins TRBV12-5 and TRBJ2-3, with 9 bases identical to TRBD2. The CDR3 covers 15 residues. In germline, CDR1 is LGHNT, CDR2 FRNRAP. V shed 8 bases and J 6 bases; nucleotides not matched to a gene: 12. The CDR3 DNA sequence: TGTGCTAGTCAGGCAGGCGGGAGGGATGAGGATACGCAGTATTTT. It translates to CASQAGGRDEDTQYF.

This clonotype was detected only a few times. The V call is TRBV6-1, the J call TRBJ1-1, with TRBD1 identical over 9 bases. The trim removed 5 bases at V and 5 bases at J, leaving 6 bases unmatched. Germline V gene lookup returns CDR1 MNHNS and CDR2 SASEGT. This CDR3 has 14 amino acids. CDR3 protein: CASSLTGGRTEAFF. The DNA of the CDR3 is TGTGCCAGCAGTCTGACAGGGGGAAGGACTGAAGCTTTCTTT.